This entry describes one TCR beta chain. This clonotype showed up many times. Its antigen remains unidentified. Base qualities are missing; no much larger clone stands one base away. Stable Graves' hyperthyroidism was defined as the absence of progression to ophthalmopathy over 18 months of follow-up. Hyperthyroidism patients were newly diagnosed, had a disease duration of under 2 months, and were aged 18 to 65 years. Patients with uncontrolled infections, other autoimmune diseases, pregnancy or lactation were excluded. Diagnoses were established on the basis of clinical symptoms, serum thyroxine and TRAb, thyroid ultrasound, and orbital computed tomography. PBMCs were isolated from more than 8 ml of fresh peripheral blood by Ficoll-Paque density gradient centrifugation. Trizol reagent was used to extract total RNA, and RNA quality was then checked on an Agilent 2100 Bioanalyzer. This sample is drawn from a study of T cells in Graves' hyperthyroidism and ophthalmopathy (dated by TCRdb to between 2018 and 2020). In terms of the full investigation: Peripheral blood was collected at initial diagnosis, before any treatment. A discovery cohort of roughly 100 patients, 43 with Graves' ophthalmopathy and 55 to 65 with stable Graves' hyperthyroidism, was used to find distinguishing TCR V-J signatures. An independent validation cohort of 18 to 20 hyperthyroidism patients and 17 patients who later progressed to ophthalmopathy tested prospective prediction of ophthalmopathy. The roughly 100 discovery patients were divided at random into training and test sets in a 7:3 ratio. The study also compared thyroid tissue and blood T-cell repertoires from five or six Graves' hyperthyroidism patients. After blood sampling, hyperthyroidism patients were treated with methimazole at a starting dose of 30 mg daily, and ophthalmopathy patients were treated with high-dose intravenous methylprednisolone. The paper describes TCR Vbeta CDR3 sequencing of 120 to 150 peripheral blood samples, made up of about 41 ophthalmopathy patients, around 73 hyperthyroidism patients and roughly 17 progressor patients.

The germline V gene sets CDR1 to SQVTM and CDR2 to ANQGSEA. The CDR3 numbers 18 residues from cysteine through phenylalanine. Only the CDR3 DNA is retained, 54 bases long and in frame from the first base. V is cut back by 2 bases and J by 13 bases, with 19 bases in the junction unmatched. Amplification of TCR beta CDR3 regions was carried out from RNA transcripts. A first-round RT-PCR of the TCR CDR3 used the HTBI primer set with the Qiagen OneStep RT-PCR kit. A second multiplex PCR round built the libraries, followed by size selection and purification. Sequencing of the libraries was done on an Illumina HiSeq2000 using paired-end 100 bp reads. The authors processed their data as follows. Raw data were processed with SOAPnuke, discarding reads with adapters, uncalled bases, mean Phred below 15, or no exact constant-primer or identifier match. High-quality paired reads were merged with COPE v1.2.5, and unique nucleotide sequences were defined as clonotypes. MiTCR v1.1 was used to align the clonotypes against IMGT TRBV, TRBD and TRBJ reference segments. The analysis was restricted to V-J combinations with a frequency above 0.0001, which together covered 99.2% of the repertoires. The TCS score was defined as F50 (clonal expansion) divided by E x V (chaos), with BLOSUM62-based TCRdist calculated between CDR3 peptides within each V-J. Welch's t-statistics and random forest reduced around 550 V-J features to some 14, which were used in a naive Bayes classifier (R e1071). TCRdb reran the public reads through fastp at Q25 and MiXCR, keeping productive beta chains. Merged by CDR3 protein, the rows form single entries marked with the most common genes and DNA. Here the V and J calls rest on TCRdb's processing, not on the authors' analysis. This sample holds under 400,000 distinct CDR3 sequences; 21% were observed only once. The top ten clones comprise 50% of the sample.

What the study reported, not specific to this receptor: No statistical method was used to fix the sample size in advance, and group allocation was not hidden from the investigators. In cross-validation, a model built on a 13 V-J signature told ophthalmopathy apart from stable hyperthyroidism with approximately 90% sensitivity and about 81% specificity, and in testing the same model reached 80%/75%. In validation, the model predicted progression to ophthalmopathy with approximately 69% sensitivity and 72% to 85% specificity, a median of 6.5 months before onset. Blood samples also contained most of the expanded thyroid clonotypes (frequency above 0.001), which suggests that blood repertoires may reflect thyroid immune responses.

The receptor was derived from a woman in her fifties or sixties with Graves' hyperthyroidism. The chain links TRBV29-1 with TRBJ2-1; TRBD2 lines up with 14 middle nucleotides. Sequenced: blood. Here the CDR3 is given as CSVESTQTSGRARVRQFF. The DNA reads TGCAGCGTTGAATCCACCCAGACTAGCGGGAGGGCCCGAGTTCGACAGTTCTTC.